Described below is a single T cell receptor (beta chain) sequence and its context. The sample holds a few counts of this clonotype. The antigen it recognizes is unknown. Base qualities were left out, and no much larger clone turns up one base away. The sample is drawn from a study of regulatory T cells in long-lasting Graves disease (dated by TCRdb to about 2021). Study-level background: Patients with newly diagnosed Graves' disease had been on antithyroid drugs for under 3 months. TCR sequencing covered approximately 13 persistent and 20 or so newly diagnosed Graves' disease patients, around 33 samples in total. The study was registered as a clinical trial and conducted in China. Patients with persistent Graves' disease were compared with patients with newly diagnosed Graves' disease using TCR sequencing and RNA sequencing of peripheral blood. Beyond this particular receptor, the publication reports: The small sample size was acknowledged by the authors as a limitation that may reduce accuracy. Persistent Graves' disease patients showed lower TCR Shannon entropy and fewer highly expanded clones than newly diagnosed patients, suggesting clonal expansion. The study examined only peripheral blood because the primary lesion, thyroid tissue, could not be accessed. More public clonotypes were shared among persistent patients (roughly 3,000) than among newly diagnosed patients (under 1,000). Only the TCR beta chain was sequenced and analyzed. Preferential use of TRBV28, TRBJ1-2 and TRBJ2-5 was observed in persistent disease, whereas TRBV20-1 and TRBJ2-1 were favored in newly diagnosed disease.

CDR1 and CDR2, looked up from the germline V gene, are MNHEY and SVGEGT. V lost 8 bases and J lost 6 bases; the stretch between them is 17 bases long. Its CDR3 holds 14 amino acids, cysteine through phenylalanine. Just the 42-base CDR3 DNA is kept, in frame starting at base 1. The time point label for this specimen denotes: newly diagnosed GD, antithyroid drugs for less than 3 months. RNA was extracted from PBMCs in TRIzol for both TCR sequencing and RNA sequencing. The diagnosis of Graves' disease was made according to American Thyroid Association guidelines. Patients were recruited from an endocrinology department in Xi'an, China. From each patient, 7.5 to 10 milliliters of peripheral blood was collected into an EDTA anticoagulant tube. Ficoll Paque Plus density gradient separation was used to isolate PBMCs, and no additional T cell sorting was done. An Agilent 2100 Bioanalyzer and agarose gel were used to check RNA quality, and a NanoDrop 2000 was used to measure RNA concentration.

The receptor library was made with multiplex PCR. The data were produced on an Illumina HiSeq 4000. CDR3 regions were amplified by Arm-PCR with iRepertoire HTBI primers to construct TCR beta libraries. PCR products were gel purified before sequencing. The study's processing was this. Across samples, approximately 68 TRBV and roughly 15 TRBJ segments were identified and used for gene usage analysis of CDR3 amino acid clonotypes. Filtered high-quality paired reads were merged into contigs using COPE and FqMerger. BLAST was used to align contigs to the IMGT TRBV, TRBD and TRBJ reference genes, and CDR3 was defined following IMGT. Highly expanded clones were defined as clonotypes with a frequency above 0.1%. Shannon entropy was used to measure repertoire diversity, and the Gini coefficient was used to measure V-J evenness. Public clonotypes were defined as clonotypes shared by more than one individual. Through fastp at Q25 and MiXCR, TCRdb rebuilt clones from the public reads, retaining in-frame beta chains. Records with the same CDR3 protein are collapsed into one entry carrying the most frequent genes and DNA. Clone size and V and J calls follow TCRdb, not the original study. The sample yields over 500,000 distinct CDR3 sequences; about 15% were counted once. Together, the top ten hold 18% of the sample.

The same specimen was also included in a second study, on T cells in Graves' hyperthyroidism and ophthalmopathy. Per the second study: A patient counted as having stable Graves' hyperthyroidism if no progression to ophthalmopathy occurred over 18 months of follow-up. The hyperthyroidism patients were between 18 and 65 years old and newly diagnosed, with a disease duration of less than 2 months. Any patient with an uncontrolled infection, another autoimmune disease, pregnancy or lactation was excluded. Diagnoses were established on the basis of clinical symptoms, serum thyroxine and TRAb, thyroid ultrasound, and orbital computed tomography. A first-round RT-PCR of the TCR CDR3 used the HTBI primer set with the Qiagen OneStep RT-PCR kit. Most expanded thyroid clonotypes (frequency above 0.001) were also detected in blood, a finding suggesting that blood repertoires may reflect thyroid immune responses. A model built on a 13 V-J signature distinguished ophthalmopathy from stable hyperthyroidism, reaching around 88% sensitivity and 81.08% specificity in cross-validation and 80%/75% in testing. In validation, the model predicted progression to ophthalmopathy a median of roughly 6.1 months before onset, with 65% to 71% sensitivity and more than 72% specificity. To identify distinguishing TCR V-J signatures, a discovery cohort of 90 to 100 patients was used, comprising 43 with Graves' ophthalmopathy and approximately 57 with stable Graves' hyperthyroidism. An independent validation cohort of fewer than 20 hyperthyroidism patients and approximately 17 patients who later progressed to ophthalmopathy tested prospective prediction of ophthalmopathy. The roughly 91 discovery patients were randomly divided into training and test sets at a 7:3 ratio. The study also compared thyroid tissue and blood T-cell repertoires from more than five Graves' hyperthyroidism patients. After sampling, hyperthyroidism patients received methimazole starting at 30 mg daily, and ophthalmopathy patients received high-dose intravenous methylprednisolone. A second multiplex PCR round built the libraries, followed by size selection and purification. Sequencing of the libraries was done on an Illumina HiSeq2000 using paired-end 100 bp reads. SOAPnuke was used to process the raw data, throwing out any read that contained adapters or uncalled bases, had a mean Phred below 15, or lacked an exact constant-primer or identifier match. High-quality paired reads were merged using COPE v1.2.5, and each unique nucleotide sequence was defined as a clonotype. Clonotypes were aligned to IMGT TRBV, TRBD and TRBJ reference segments using MiTCR v1.1. The analysis was restricted to V-J combinations with a frequency above 0.0001, which together covered approximately 99% of the repertoires. The TCS score was defined as F50 (clonal expansion) divided by E x V (chaos), with BLOSUM62-based TCRdist calculated between CDR3 peptides within each V-J. Welch's t-statistics and random forest reduced roughly 530 V-J features to 13, which were used in a naive Bayes classifier (R e1071). Sample size was not statistically predetermined, and blinding of investigators to group allocation was not performed. According to the paper, TCR Vbeta CDR3 sequencing was carried out on 120 to 150 peripheral blood samples, which came from fewer than 50 ophthalmopathy, under 85 hyperthyroidism and roughly 17 progressor patients.

This specimen consisted of peripheral blood mononuclear cells (PBMCs), obtained at new diagnosis, from a patient treated with antithyroid drugs. The clonotype was recovered from a woman aged 30 to 39 with Graves disease. Donor details come from another sample of the same person, matched by shared clones. The chain uses TRBV6-2 or TRBV6-3 and TRBJ2-1; possibly the D gene is TRBD2, per 6 matching bases. The sequenced DNA is TGTGCCAGCCTTAGCCGGGGACTCATCAATGAGCAGTTCTTC. The resulting protein is CASLSRGLINEQFF.